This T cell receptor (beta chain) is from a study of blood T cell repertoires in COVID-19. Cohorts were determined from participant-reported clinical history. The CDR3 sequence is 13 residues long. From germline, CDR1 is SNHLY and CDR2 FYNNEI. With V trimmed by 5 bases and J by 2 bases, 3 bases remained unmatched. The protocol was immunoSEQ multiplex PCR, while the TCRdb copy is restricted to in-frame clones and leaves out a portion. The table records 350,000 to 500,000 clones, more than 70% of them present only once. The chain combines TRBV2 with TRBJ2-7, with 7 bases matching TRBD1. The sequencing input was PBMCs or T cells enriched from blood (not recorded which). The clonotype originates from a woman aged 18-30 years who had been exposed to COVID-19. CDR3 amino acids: CASSTTGAYEQYF. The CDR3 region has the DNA TGTGCCAGCAGTACCACAGGGGCCTACGAGCAGTACTTC.